This TCR beta chain was identified in a study of CD8 T cells in Susac syndrome. The authors reverse transcribed 0.5 to 1 ug RNA with random hexamers. The method of amplification for TCR beta CDR3 was immunoSEQ multiplex PCR, covering 54 Vbeta and 13 Jbeta. TCRdb recomputed calls from the immunoSEQ multiplex PCR reads with MiXCR, one row per CDR3 protein. The profile shows roughly 200,000 distinct CDR3 sequences, about 94% of them singletons. The authors sequenced TCR beta from blood CD8+ and CD4+ T cells. The V end was cut by 3 bases, the J end by 1 base, with 10 bases between. The V gene's germline CDR1 is GTSNPN and CDR2 SVGIG (reference sequence). The CDR3 runs to 15 residues.

The V call is TRBV30, the J call TRBJ2-6; no firm D call. This receptor was identified in a human donor in good health. The sequenced sample was CD4+ T cells from PBMCs. The CDR3 DNA reads as TGTGCCTGGAGGGGGAAGTGGTCTGGGGCCAACGTCCTGACTTTC. This encodes CAWRGKWSGANVLTF. Based on the CDR3 plus reference TRBV30 and TRBJ2-6, the full variable domain is SQTIHQWPATLVQPVGSPLSLECTVEGTSNPNLYWYRQAAGRGLQLLFYSVGIGQISSEVPQNLSASRPQDRQFILSSKKLLLSDSGFYLCAWRGKWSGANVLTFGAGSRLTVL.